These 29 T cell receptor beta chains share one sample of origin, sequenced in a study of monozygotic twins with inflammatory bowel disease. TCRdb reanalyzed the 5' RACE reads and collapses them to one entry per CDR3 protein, without DNA. Its clone listing holds approximately 390,000 distinct CDR3 sequences. Material: blood. All receptors come from a human donor with ulcerative colitis or Crohn's disease, or a healthy co-twin of an affected twin (not recorded which).

V and J are TRBV11-2 and TRBJ2-2; no DNA is available, so the TRBD1 call from TCRdb remains unchecked. This CDR3 is built from 15 residues. Germline values: CDR1 SGHAT, CDR2 FQNNGV. The CDR3 here is CASSFHDSVTGELFF.

The chain links TRBV11-2 to TRBJ2-2; TCRdb's D gene call, TRBD2, goes unchecked for lack of DNA. Per germline, CDR1 SGHAT and CDR2 FQNNGV. The CDR3 consists of 17 residues. CDR3 amino acids: CASSLELAGANTGELFF. Filled out from reference TRBV11-2 and TRBJ2-2, the complete variable domain reads EAGVAQSPRYKIIEKRQSVAFWCNPISGHATLYWYQQILGQGPKLLIQFQNNGVVDDSQLPKDRFSAERLKGVDSTLKIQPAKLEDSAVYLCASSLELAGANTGELFFGEGSRLTVL.

The chain couples TRBV6-2 or TRBV6-3 to TRBJ2-1; TCRdb lists TRBD1, though no DNA is available to test this call. CDR1 and CDR2 from the germline V gene are MNHEY and SVGEGT. The CDR3 is made up of 20 amino acids. The CDR3 is CASSYDVPVFEGEYYNEQFF.

The chain has TRBV28 and TRBJ2-7; TCRdb names TRBD2, which stays unverified in the absence of DNA. Germline CDR1 MDHEN, CDR2 SYDVKM. The CDR3 runs 20 residues. The CDR3 reads CASSFVGLAGGISGRYEQYF.

The chain uses TRBV10-3 and TRBJ1-1; TCRdb's D call, TRBD1, is unchecked because there is no DNA. Germline CDR1 and CDR2: ENHRY and SYGVKD. The CDR3 extends over 13 amino acids. CDR3 region: CAISEGRGTEAFF.

V gene TRBV19 combines with J gene TRBJ1-4. Per the germline V gene, CDR1 is LNHDA and CDR2 is SQIVND (reference sequence). The CDR3 loop spans 16 amino acids. CDR3 sequence: CASSTFTGKYNEKLFF.

The gene calls are TRBV7-6 and TRBJ1-5; TCRdb selects TRBD1, and the lack of DNA leaves this call unchecked. Per the germline V gene, CDR1 is SGHVS and CDR2 is FNYEAQ. CDR3 length equals 14 residues. CDR3 sequence reads: CASSLARGNQPQHF.

The gene calls are TRBV5-4 and TRBJ1-6; TCRdb proposes TRBD1, but this gene call is untestable without DNA. The CDR3 is 17 residues long. Germline V lookup: CDR1 SGHNT, CDR2 YYREEE (reference sequence). CDR3 amino acids: CASSTGGPGVFNSPLHF.

The chain links TRBV29-1 to TRBJ2-7; the TCRdb call, TRBD2, lacks DNA for checking. Per germline, CDR1 SQVTM and CDR2 ANQGSEA. The CDR3 consists of 12 residues. The CDR3 here is CSVEGSRNEQYF.

The gene calls are TRBV4-1 and TRBJ1-6; TCRdb designates TRBD1, a call that cannot be tested without DNA. Germline CDR1 and CDR2: MGHRA and YSYEKL. The CDR3 runs 15 residues. This chain's CDR3 is CASSRPPKLGSPLHF.

The rearrangement uses TRBV3-1 and TRBJ1-1. The CDR3 is 16 residues long. The germline gives CDR1 LGHDT, CDR2 YNNKEL (reference sequence). The CDR3 sequence is CAKPHKARSLYTEAFF.

This rearrangement joins TRBV12-3 or TRBV12-4 to TRBJ1-1. The CDR3 covers 13 residues. The CDR3 reads CASSLTSGGDAFF.

The V and J genes are TRBV7-2 and TRBJ2-5; TCRdb returns TRBD2, unconfirmable since there is no DNA. CDR1 is SGHTA, CDR2 FQGNSA, per germline. This CDR3 comprises 16 residues. CDR3 sequence reads: CASSPRTSGAFETQYF.

The chain joins TRBV9 to TRBJ2-1; no DNA is available, so the TRBD2 call from TCRdb remains unchecked. Germline V lookup: CDR1 SGDLS, CDR2 YYNGEE. This CDR3 is 15 amino acids long. CDR3 amino acids: CASSVGGTSDNEQFF.

V and J are TRBV7-2 and TRBJ2-3; absent DNA, TCRdb's TRBD2 call cannot be checked. Germline values: CDR1 SGHTA, CDR2 FQGNSA. CDR3 length equals 15 residues. CDR3 in amino acids: CASSTSAGDPDTQYF.

V usage is TRBV6-5 and J usage is TRBJ2-5. The CDR3 sequence is 13 residues long. Germline lookup yields CDR1 MNHEY and CDR2 SVGAGI. The chain's CDR3 is CASSYSGVGTQYF.

V gene TRBV5-5 combines with J gene TRBJ2-3; TCRdb's D call of TRBD2 is untestable without DNA. CDR1 SGHKS and CDR2 YYEKEE come from the germline V gene (reference sequence). The CDR3 extends over 16 amino acids. CDR3: CAGSLPSGSGTDTQYF.

The chain carries TRBV6-1 and TRBJ2-7; TCRdb calls TRBD1, which cannot be checked without DNA. The CDR3 is made up of 14 amino acids. Looked up from germline, CDR1 is MNHNS and CDR2 is SASEGT. The CDR3 loop reads CATQRGQNSYEQYF.

V is TRBV10-3 and J is TRBJ1-2; no DNA is available, so the TRBD1 call from TCRdb remains unchecked. Germline CDR1 ENHRY, CDR2 SYGVKD. CDR3 length equals 17 residues. The CDR3 is CAISEGTGGHYGYGYTF.

The chain employs TRBV27 and TRBJ2-1; TCRdb names TRBD2, which stays unverified in the absence of DNA. This CDR3 is 17 amino acids long. Germline loops: CDR1 MNHEY, CDR2 SMNVEV (reference sequence). CDR3 sequence reads: CASSFSPGTSGYNEQFF.

This rearrangement joins TRBV27 to TRBJ2-3. CDR3 length: 15 residues. Germline V gives CDR1 MNHEY, CDR2 SMNVEV (reference sequence). The chain's CDR3 is CASSFSGTSTDTQYF.

This rearrangement joins TRBV29-1 to TRBJ1-6; TCRdb returns TRBD1, unconfirmable since there is no DNA. The CDR3 runs 13 residues. CDR1 and CDR2 (germline): SQVTM, ANQGSEA. Here the CDR3 reads CSVAGTGDSPLHF.

The rearrangement uses TRBV12-3 or TRBV12-4 and TRBJ2-1; TCRdb's D call, TRBD2, is unchecked because there is no DNA. This CDR3 has 15 amino acids. The CDR3: CASSRAGTSGTEQFF.

The rearrangement joins TRBV29-1 to TRBJ2-1; TCRdb's D call of TRBD1 is untestable without DNA. Germline lookup yields CDR1 SQVTM and CDR2 ANQGSEA. CDR3 length equals 16 residues. Here the CDR3 reads CSVILNDRDSYNEQFF.

The V call is TRBV4-1, the J call TRBJ2-2; TCRdb calls TRBD2, which cannot be checked without DNA. This CDR3 has 18 amino acids. Per germline, CDR1 MGHRA and CDR2 YSYEKL. The CDR3 sequence is CASSQDMGDYLNTGELFF.

The V and J genes are TRBV7-2 and TRBJ1-3. This CDR3 region has 15 residues. Germline V gene lookup returns CDR1 SGHTA and CDR2 FQGNSA. The CDR3 spells CASSPEGSRGNTIYF. Using reference TRBV7-2 and TRBJ1-3 for the parts outside the CDR3, the full variable domain is GAGVSQSPSNKVTEKGKDVELRCDPISGHTALYWYRQSLGQGLEFLIYFQGNSAPDKSGLPSDRFSAERTGGSVSTLTIQRTQQEDSAVYLCASSPEGSRGNTIYFGEGSWLTVV.

This chain joins TRBV3-1 and TRBJ2-7; the TCRdb D gene call, TRBD1, has no DNA to confirm it. Per germline, CDR1 LGHDT and CDR2 YNNKEL (reference sequence). The CDR3 totals 14 residues. CDR3 protein: CASSQDGPRGEQYF.

The CDR3 region is CAISRDSEAGELFF. V gene TRBV10-3 combines with J gene TRBJ2-2; TCRdb's D gene call, TRBD1, goes unchecked for lack of DNA. The CDR3 extends over 14 amino acids. The V gene's germline CDR1 is ENHRY and CDR2 SYGVKD.

The V gene is TRBV28, the J gene TRBJ2-7; there is no DNA to check the TCRdb D call of TRBD1. Germline-derived CDR1 and CDR2 are MDHEN and SYDVKM. The CDR3 sequence is 12 residues long. CDR3 in amino acids: CASSLRQDEQYF. Full variable domain (rest looked up from reference TRBV28 and TRBJ2-7): DVKVTQSSRYLVKRTGEKVFLECVQDMDHENMFWYRQDPGLGLRLIYFSYDVKMKEKGDIPEGYSVSREKKERFSLILESASTNQTSMYLCASSLRQDEQYFGPGTRLTVT.